This passage covers 30 T cell receptor beta chains from one sample sequenced in a study of blood T cell repertoires in COVID-19. Profiling relied on immunoSEQ multiplex PCR, and the TCRdb table lists in-frame clones only, not all of them. The sample has 140,000 to 150,000 clones, around 84% seen once. The sequenced sample was peripheral blood. Receptor source: a woman in her fifties or sixties with acute or convalescent COVID-19.

The chain is built from TRBV11-2 and TRBJ1-2, with 10 bases that match TRBD1. V was pared by 5 bases and J by 6 bases, with 3 bases of the junction left unmatched. CDR3 length equals 13 residues. Germline CDR1 SGHAT, CDR2 FQNNGV. The CDR3 loop is CASSRQGAHGYTF. CDR3 coding DNA: TGTGCCAGCAGCCGACAGGGGGCCCATGGCTACACCTTC.

The V gene is TRBV5-1, the J gene TRBJ1-4; D is perhaps TRBD1 (5 bases). The CDR3 sequence is 13 residues long. Germline assignment: CDR1 SGHRS and CDR2 YFSETQ. V lost 5 bases and J lost 8, with 13 bases in between. CDR3 DNA: TGCGCCAGCAGGGGGCAGGGAGGAGAAAAACTGTTTTTT. Protein sequence: CASRGQGGEKLFF.

The genes are TRBV5-1 and TRBJ2-2; perhaps TRBD1 as D (6 bases). Germline V gene data show CDR1 as SGHRS and CDR2 as YFSETQ. The germline V and J ends were trimmed by 3 bases and 5 bases, with 11 bases remaining between them. The CDR3 has 14 amino acids. CDR3 loop: CASSSQGSTGELFF. The CDR3 DNA follows: TGCGCCAGCAGCTCACAGGGAAGTACCGGGGAGCTGTTTTTT.

The chain's CDR3 is CATTGRLNTEAFF. The CDR3 DNA is TGTGCCACGACGGGTAGACTGAACACTGAAGCTTTCTTT. The rearrangement uses TRBV30 and TRBJ1-1; D is undetermined. The CDR3 covers 13 residues. Germline V gene data show CDR1 as GTSNPN and CDR2 as SVGIG (reference sequence). Trimming pared 8 bases from V and 0 bases from J, leaving 13 bases between.

V gene TRBV2 combines with J gene TRBJ2-1; possibly TRBD1 for D (6 bases). The CDR3 has 16 residues. Germline V gene data show CDR1 as SNHLY and CDR2 as FYNNEI. V lost 6 bases to trimming and J lost 5 bases, with 20 bases between them. The CDR3 loop is CASSASAGTLNNEQFF. The CDR3 region has the DNA TGTGCCAGCAGCGCATCTGCCGGGACACTTAACAATGAGCAGTTCTTC.

This clone is a singleton in its sample. The genes are TRBV9 and TRBJ1-2; 7 bases align to TRBD1. Germline CDR1 reads SGDLS; CDR2 reads YYNGEE. The CDR3 runs 16 residues. V lost 3 bases to trimming and J lost 1 base; unmatched junction nucleotides: 9. The CDR3 DNA sequence: TGTGCCAGCAGCGCCCAGGGGGGCAGAGTTAACTATGGCTACACCTTC. It codes for CASSAQGGRVNYGYTF.

The chain employs TRBV5-4 and TRBJ2-7; 13 bases fit TRBD2. This CDR3 is built from 15 residues. V trimming: 4 bases; J trimming: 2 bases; junction bases outside the gene matches: 3. Germline loops: CDR1 SGHNT, CDR2 YYREEE (reference sequence). The chain's CDR3 is CASSGGTSGTYEQYF. The CDR3 DNA reads TGTGCCAGCAGCGGGGGGACTAGCGGGACCTACGAGCAGTACTTC.

This clone was seen only once. This rearrangement joins TRBV27 to TRBJ1-3; the D gene is possibly TRBD1 (5 bases). CDR3 size: 15 residues. Trimming removed 2 bases from V and 2 bases from J, with 10 bases in between. Germline values: CDR1 MNHEY, CDR2 SMNVEV (reference sequence). CDR3 protein: CASSLTGSPGNTIYF. The CDR3 DNA reads TGTGCCAGCAGTTTAACAGGTTCTCCTGGAAACACCATATATTTT.

The J gene is TRBJ2-5, the V gene TRBV10-3; no reliable D call. This CDR3 is built from 13 residues. With 10 bases removed from V and 3 bases from J, the gap between germline ends came to 15 bases. Germline lookup yields CDR1 ENHRY and CDR2 SYGVKD. CDR3 bases: TGTGCCACCGCCCATGTGGCGGAAGAGACCCAGTACTTC. It is translated as CATAHVAEETQYF.

The J gene is TRBJ1-5, the V gene TRBV5-6; D is ambiguous. This CDR3 region has 14 residues. The V gene lost 4 bases and the J gene lost 5 bases, with 13 bases spanning the gap. Germline V CDR1 and CDR2: SGHDT, YYEEEE. The CDR3 bases are TGTGCCAGCAGCCCCGGCGTCGGGGATCAGCCCCAGCATTTT. Protein: CASSPGVGDQPQHF.

The CDR3 DNA reads TGTGCCAGCAGTCAAAGGGACAGGGTATCTGAAAAACTGTTTTTT. Residues: CASSQRDRVSEKLFF. The chain employs TRBV6-5 and TRBJ1-4; 9 nucleotides align to TRBD1. V shed 5 bases, J shed 7 bases, and the junction held 8 bases outside the gene matches. CDR1 and CDR2 from the germline V gene are MNHEY and SVGAGI. The CDR3 runs 15 residues.

This chain uses TRBV15 with TRBJ1-2; TRBD1 aligns across 8 bases. The V and J ends lost 0 bases and 7 bases, in that order; junction bases with no gene match: 7. The V gene's germline CDR1 is LNHNV and CDR2 YYDKDF (reference sequence). The CDR3 is 15 amino acids. CDR3: CATSREGGQGAGYTF. For the CDR3, the DNA is TGTGCCACCAGCAGAGAGGGGGGGCAGGGGGCTGGCTACACCTTC.

The chain has TRBV15 and TRBJ1-1, with 7 positions matching TRBD1. The CDR3 is made up of 17 amino acids. Germline CDR1 and CDR2: LNHNV and YYDKDF (reference sequence). V shed 0 bases, J shed 1 base, and the junction held 8 bases outside the gene matches. The CDR3 is CATSRDLEGAGNTEAFF. CDR3 in DNA: TGTGCCACCAGCAGAGATCTGGAGGGGGCAGGGAACACTGAAGCTTTCTTT.

This chain joins TRBV3-1 (or the pseudogene TRBV3-2) and TRBJ2-5, with TRBD2 matching 15 bases. The germline V gene has CDR1 LGHDT and CDR2 YNNKEL (reference sequence). Trimming cost V 6 bases and J 4 bases; bases outside gene matches: 6. This CDR3 spans 16 amino acids. CDR3 protein: CASSPGLAGGRETQYF. For the CDR3, the DNA is TGTGCCAGCAGTCCGGGACTAGCGGGGGGTAGAGAGACCCAGTACTTC.

The V and J genes are TRBV10-3 and TRBJ1-2; D ambiguous. The CDR3 covers 13 residues. V was trimmed by 6 bases and J by 3 bases, leaving 11 bases between them. Germline V CDR1 and CDR2: ENHRY, SYGVKD. The CDR3 is CAISSSGDYGYTF. The DNA for the CDR3 is TGTGCCATCAGCTCAAGCGGTGACTATGGCTACACCTTC.

This clone has just a few counts. The chain carries TRBV28 and TRBJ1-5; D gene ambiguous. Germline values: CDR1 MDHEN, CDR2 SYDVKM. The CDR3 consists of 13 residues. Between the trimmed V and J ends, which lost 7 bases and 4 bases, there was a span of 11 bases. CDR3 sequence: CASTRVFNQPQHF. CDR3 sequence (DNA): TGTGCCAGCACGCGCGTTTTTAATCAGCCCCAGCATTTT.

The V call is TRBV6-6, the J call TRBJ1-2, with 10 nucleotides matching TRBD1. The junction had 9 bases not matched to a gene; V was cut back by 8 bases and J by 3 bases. Germline V CDR1 and CDR2: MNHNY, SVGAGI (reference sequence). The CDR3 extends over 15 amino acids. The CDR3 sequence: CASRDRGYSDYGYTF. The CDR3 coding sequence is TGTGCCAGCCGGGACAGGGGATATTCCGACTATGGCTACACCTTC.

The gene calls are TRBV5-5 and TRBJ2-1; 7 nucleotides agree with TRBD2. Germline V CDR1 and CDR2: SGHKS, YYEKEE (reference sequence). CDR3 length: 17 amino acids. With V trimmed by 6 bases and J by 7 bases, 19 bases remained unmatched. The CDR3 spells CASTRGVFGLGVNEQFF. In nucleotides, the CDR3 is TGTGCCAGCACCCGGGGGGTATTCGGCCTGGGAGTGAATGAGCAGTTCTTC.

The V gene is TRBV15, the J gene TRBJ2-5, with D possibly being TRBD2 (6 bases). Germline loops: CDR1 LNHNV, CDR2 YYDKDF (reference sequence). Trimming removed 2 bases from V and 2 bases from J, with 9 bases in between. The CDR3 extends over 14 amino acids. CDR3 bases: TGTGCCACCAGCAGAAGGAGGGAACAAGAGACCCAGTACTTC. Its protein is CATSRRREQETQYF.

This clone appeared a few times. The rearrangement uses TRBV18 and TRBJ2-1; D perhaps matches TRBD2 (6 bases). Trimming left V 5 bases short and J 6 bases short, with 20 bases between. CDR3 size: 16 residues. Looked up from germline, CDR1 is KGHSH and CDR2 is LQKENI. The CDR3 is CASSASLAAGGNEQFF. The DNA of the CDR3 is TGTGCCAGCTCAGCCTCCCTGGCCGCCGGGGGCAATGAGCAGTTCTTC.

The chain joins TRBV19 to TRBJ2-7; possible D gene TRBD2, 5 bases. This CDR3 spans 13 amino acids. The V end was cut by 8 bases, the J end by 6 bases, with 17 bases between. CDR1 and CDR2 from the germline V gene are LNHDA and SQIVND (reference sequence). The CDR3 nucleotides read TGTGCCAGTGCGGAGTGGGAAGAGGGCGAGCAGTACTTC. Protein sequence: CASAEWEEGEQYF. The variable domain in full, with the rest retrieved from reference TRBV19 and TRBJ2-7, is DGGITQSPKYLFRKEGQNVTLSCEQNLNHDAMYWYRQDPGQGLRLIYYSQIVNDFQKGDIAEGYSVSREKKESFPLTVTSAQKNPTAFYLCASAEWEEGEQYFGPGTRLTVT.

J is TRBJ2-7 and V is TRBV18, with 7 bases that match TRBD1. The V and J ends lost 6 bases and 4 bases, in that order; junction bases with no gene match: 12. CDR1 KGHSH and CDR2 LQKENI come from the germline V gene. The CDR3 totals 15 residues. This CDR3 reads CASSIGQVVGYEQYF. The CDR3 DNA sequence: TGTGCCAGCTCCATTGGACAGGTTGTAGGTTACGAGCAGTACTTC. Filled out from reference TRBV18 and TRBJ2-7, the complete variable domain reads NAGVMQNPRHLVRRRGQEARLRCSPMKGHSHVYWYRQLPEEGLKFMVYLQKENIIDESGMPKERFSAEFPKEGPSILRIQQVVRGDSAAYFCASSIGQVVGYEQYFGPGTRLTVT.

The chain combines TRBV6-2 or TRBV6-3 with TRBJ1-5, with D perhaps TRBD1 (5 bases). V lost 2 bases and J lost 6, with 8 bases in between. The CDR3 loop spans 13 amino acids. Germline V gene lookup returns CDR1 MNHEY and CDR2 SVGEGT. The CDR3 sequence: CASSYTQGQPQHF. In DNA form, the CDR3 reads TGTGCCAGCAGTTACACGCAGGGTCAGCCCCAGCATTTT.

The gene calls are TRBV7-9 and TRBJ2-1, with a possible D match to TRBD1 (6 bases). V gave up 3 bases and J gave up 5 bases, with 14 bases separating them. The germline gives CDR1 SEHNR, CDR2 FQNEAQ (reference sequence). The CDR3 spans 15 residues. The CDR3 reads CASSFSQGRNNEQFF. Written as DNA, the CDR3 is TGTGCCAGCAGCTTTTCACAGGGAAGGAACAATGAGCAGTTCTTC.

This clone has a single count. V is TRBV12-3 or TRBV12-4 and J is TRBJ2-3; no clear D. The CDR3 has 12 residues. Deletions cut 3 bases from V and 2 bases from J, with 3 bases between. CDR3 region: CASSFHTDTQYF. In DNA, the CDR3 is TGTGCCAGCAGTTTCCACACAGATACGCAGTATTTT.

This clone occurred once. The chain uses TRBV6-2 or TRBV6-3 and TRBJ1-1; D gene unclear. The V end was cut by 4 bases, the J end by 5 bases, with 8 bases between. CDR3 length equals 12 residues. Germline V lookup: CDR1 MNHEY, CDR2 SVGEGT. CDR3 protein: CASSSQVTEAFF. CDR3 coding DNA: TGTGCCAGCAGTTCTCAGGTTACTGAAGCTTTCTTT.

In the case of this clone: One end of the junction varies from germline; a read error may be responsible. This chain joins TRBV10-3 and TRBJ2-1; D call uncertain. CDR3 size: 11 residues. Germline loops: CDR1 ENHRY, CDR2 SYGVKD. CDR3 sequence: CATDSDNEQFF. CDR3 bases: TGTGCCACCGACTCCGACAATGAGCAGTTCTTC.

DNA for the CDR3: TGCGCCAGCAGCCAAGGAGGGGGATCCTATAATTCACCCCTCCACTTT. Amino acids: CASSQGGGSYNSPLHF. The chain uses TRBV4-3 and TRBJ1-6; D is possibly TRBD1 (6 bases). Per germline, CDR1 LGHNA and CDR2 YSLEER. The CDR3 consists of 16 residues. Trimming pared 1 base from V and 1 base from J, leaving 8 bases between.

The chain has TRBV2 and TRBJ1-5; 9 bases fit TRBD1. Per germline, CDR1 SNHLY and CDR2 FYNNEI. This CDR3 contains 15 residues. The V gene end was trimmed by 4 bases and the J gene end by 0 bases; junction bases not matched to a gene: 1. CDR3 nucleotides: TGTGCCAGCAGTGGACAGGGGGTTAGCAATCAGCCCCAGCATTTT. Protein: CASSGQGVSNQPQHF.

The chain couples TRBV2 to TRBJ1-3; unclear D gene. CDR1 and CDR2 (germline): SNHLY, FYNNEI. The CDR3 is made up of 14 amino acids. V was cut by 0 bases and J by 8 bases, with 11 bases left in between. For the CDR3, the DNA is TGTGCCAGCAGTGAAGCGATGCAGGACTACACCATATATTTT. It translates to CASSEAMQDYTIYF.